This TCR beta chain was recovered during a study of blood T cell repertoires in COVID-19. Looked up from germline, CDR1 is LGHDT and CDR2 is YNNKEL (reference sequence). This CDR3 comprises 12 residues. V was clipped by 2 bases and J by 7 bases, with 9 bases between them. In the original processing: From reference gene primer amplification, estimates of nucleated cell counts were derived. Using immunoSEQ multiplex PCR, the repertoire was profiled, and TCRdb retains in-frame clones only, with some absent. That table gives V, J and clone size, and the DNA gave D and trimming. The sample has 100,000 or so clones, 65% to 85% seen once.

Source material: peripheral blood. The sequence was obtained from a woman aged 55 to 70 with acute or convalescent COVID-19. The chain employs TRBV3-1 (or the pseudogene TRBV3-2) and TRBJ2-7; no firm D call. CDR3: CASSQPNTEQYF. The CDR3, as DNA: TGTGCCAGCAGCCAACCTAATACGGAGCAGTACTTC.